These 23 T cell receptor beta chains came from one sample sequenced in a study of blood T cell repertoires in COVID-19. TCRdb keeps only in-frame clones here, not all; method: immunoSEQ multiplex PCR. The sample holds 440,000 or so clones, over 75% seen once. The sample was peripheral blood. All receptors derive from a woman aged 40 to 55 with COVID-19, enrolled during active disease.

The chain joins TRBV7-3 to TRBJ1-1, with 8 bases matching TRBD1. The V and J ends lost 3 bases and 5 bases, in that order; junction bases with no gene match: 2. The germline V gene has CDR1 SGHTA and CDR2 FQGTGA. The CDR3 is made up of 13 amino acids. The CDR3 region is CASSLTGATEAFF. Written as DNA, the CDR3 is TGTGCCAGCAGCTTGACAGGGGCTACTGAAGCTTTCTTT.

The V call is TRBV6-5, the J call TRBJ1-1; 7 bases agree with TRBD1. The V gene end was trimmed by 2 bases and the J gene end by 3 bases; junction bases not matched to a gene: 6. The CDR3 totals 15 residues. Germline V lookup: CDR1 MNHEY, CDR2 SVGAGI. CDR3 region: CASSYQGTVDTEAFF. The DNA of the CDR3 is TGTGCCAGCAGTTACCAGGGGACAGTTGACACTGAAGCTTTCTTT.

The gene calls are TRBV24-1 and TRBJ2-7, with a weak D call TRBD2 (6 bases). Germline values: CDR1 KGHDR, CDR2 SFDVKD. There are 14 residues in the CDR3. Deletions cut 5 bases from V and 0 bases from J, with 10 bases between. The chain's CDR3 is CATSAGGSSYEQYF. CDR3 DNA sequence: TGTGCCACCAGTGCCGGGGGTAGCTCCTACGAGCAGTACTTC.

The chain links TRBV19 to TRBJ2-7, with 8 bases matching TRBD1. The V gene's germline CDR1 is LNHDA and CDR2 SQIVND (reference sequence). V was pared by 3 bases and J by 2 bases, with 6 bases of the junction left unmatched. This CDR3 contains 15 residues. CDR3 loop: CASSIQGARAYEQYF. CDR3 DNA sequence: TGTGCCAGTAGTATCCAGGGGGCGCGGGCCTACGAGCAGTACTTC.

The chain combines TRBV28 with TRBJ2-7; TRBD2 matches 11 bases. The CDR3 loop spans 19 amino acids. Per germline, CDR1 MDHEN and CDR2 SYDVKM. V lost 4 bases and J lost 4; bases outside the gene matches: 18. The CDR3 region is CASSWPGLIAGGPGYEQYF. The CDR3 coding sequence is TGTGCCAGCAGTTGGCCCGGTCTTATAGCGGGAGGGCCCGGTTACGAGCAGTACTTC.

CDR3 region: CASSAGQGRGNYGYTF. CDR3 in DNA: TGTGCCAGCAGCGCCGGACAGGGGCGGGGAAACTATGGCTACACCTTC. V and J are TRBV7-9 and TRBJ1-2, with TRBD1 matching over 9 bases. This CDR3 is 16 amino acids long. Germline values: CDR1 SEHNR, CDR2 FQNEAQ (reference sequence). Trimming cost V 5 bases and J 2 bases; bases outside gene matches: 9.

This clone was found once. V and J are TRBV7-3 and TRBJ2-3, with 12 bases lining up with TRBD2. V dropped 3 bases and J dropped 3; count of bases not matched to a gene: 7. This CDR3 spans 17 amino acids. Germline V gene lookup returns CDR1 SGHTA and CDR2 FQGTGA. CDR3 residues: CASSFASGRGSTDTQYF. Here the CDR3 DNA reads TGTGCCAGCAGCTTTGCTAGCGGGAGGGGGTCGACAGATACGCAGTATTTT.

The sample holds one count of this clone. This chain joins TRBV7-3 and TRBJ1-3, with D unclear. Germline CDR1 SGHTA, CDR2 FQGTGA. Deletions cut 5 bases from V and 2 bases from J, with 7 bases between. This CDR3 has 13 residues. CDR3 DNA: TGTGCCAGCAGCGAGTATCCTGGAAACACCATATATTTT. It specifies CASSEYPGNTIYF.

This sequence joins TRBV9 and TRBJ2-5; D might be TRBD2 (5 bases). Between the trimmed V and J ends, which lost 2 bases and 4 bases, there was a span of 9 bases. Germline V gene lookup returns CDR1 SGDLS and CDR2 YYNGEE. CDR3 length equals 13 residues. CDR3 coding DNA: TGTGCCAGCAGCGTCGGGGAAATAGAGACCCAGTACTTC. It yields the protein CASSVGEIETQYF.

The gene calls are TRBV4-2 and TRBJ1-4; D possibly corresponds to TRBD1 (5 bases). The ends were cut back, 1 base at V and 8 bases at J, with 8 bases in the middle. Germline values: CDR1 LGHNA, CDR2 YNFKEQ. This CDR3 has 13 amino acids. CDR3 loop: CASSQGQGEKLFF. Written as DNA, the CDR3 is TGTGCCAGCAGCCAAGGTCAGGGCGAAAAACTGTTTTTT.

This clone was recorded only once. This rearrangement joins TRBV3-1 (or the pseudogene TRBV3-2) to TRBJ1-1; D is uncertain. Germline V gene lookup returns CDR1 LGHDT and CDR2 YNNKEL (reference sequence). V gave up 4 bases and J gave up 5 bases, with 17 bases separating them. This CDR3 region has 15 residues. CDR3 DNA: TGTGCCAGCAGCCCTACCGCCTGGACTGGGACTGAAGCTTTCTTT. Amino acid sequence: CASSPTAWTGTEAFF.

This chain links TRBV7-9 with TRBJ2-2, with D possibly being TRBD2 (5 bases). CDR3 size: 13 residues. Germline V gene sequence: CDR1 SEHNR, CDR2 FQNEAQ (reference sequence). V lost 5 bases to trimming and J lost 7 bases, with 11 bases between them. The CDR3 nucleotides are TGTGCCAGCAGCCAGGCGGGCGGCGGGGAGCTGTTTTTT. It yields the protein CASSQAGGGELFF.

J is TRBJ1-4 and V is TRBV7-2; weak D call: TRBD1 (6 bases). Trimming took off 5 bases at V and 8 bases at J, with 9 bases between the two ends. The CDR3 covers 12 residues. Looked up from germline, CDR1 is SGHTA and CDR2 is FQGNSA. CDR3 sequence reads: CASSRDREKLFF. As DNA, the CDR3 is TGTGCCAGCAGCAGAGACAGGGAAAAACTGTTTTTT.

The V gene is TRBV19, the J gene TRBJ1-3; maybe TRBD1 (6 bases). The CDR3 covers 13 residues. The germline CDR1 and CDR2 sequences are LNHDA and SQIVND (reference sequence). V was cut by 6 bases and J by 3 bases, with 9 bases left in between. This CDR3 is CASRTDSGNTIYF. CDR3 DNA sequence: TGTGCCAGTAGAACGGACAGTGGAAACACCATATATTTT.

In this sample, this clone turned up a few times. The V call is TRBV7-9, the J call TRBJ2-7; 9 bases match TRBD1. This CDR3 is built from 15 residues. CDR1 and CDR2 (germline): SEHNR, FQNEAQ (reference sequence). V lost 4 bases to trimming and J lost 4 bases; unmatched junction nucleotides: 8. In DNA form, the CDR3 reads TGTGCCAGCAGCTCGTCCGGGACAGGGTTGTACGAGCAGTACTTC. Amino acid sequence: CASSSSGTGLYEQYF.

The CDR3 spells CAISDGAKNIQYF. The CDR3 DNA is TGTGCCATCAGTGACGGAGCCAAAAACATTCAGTACTTC. The V and J genes are TRBV10-3 and TRBJ2-4; no firm D call. This CDR3 spans 13 amino acids. In germline, CDR1 is ENHRY, CDR2 SYGVKD. The V end lost 3 bases, the J end lost 0 bases, and 3 bases lay between the germline ends.

The chain employs TRBV7-2 and TRBJ1-3, with 9 nucleotides matching TRBD1. The ends lost 1 base at V and 3 bases at J; junction bases unmatched: 10. Germline CDR1 and CDR2: SGHTA and FQGNSA. The CDR3 runs to 18 residues. The CDR3 DNA sequence: TGTGCCAGCAGCTTAGTGGGGACAGGGAGTCTAGGTGGAAACACCATATATTTT. It specifies CASSLVGTGSLGGNTIYF.

This clone was seen once. The chain links TRBV4-1 to TRBJ2-5; 16 nucleotides match TRBD2. Per the germline V gene, CDR1 is MGHRA and CDR2 is YSYEKL. The CDR3 totals 16 residues. Trimming at V came to 8 bases and at J to 4 bases, leaving 7 bases not matched to a gene. The CDR3 spells CASGGTSGGAGETQYF. The CDR3 DNA is TGCGCCAGCGGCGGGACTAGCGGGGGGGCCGGAGAGACCCAGTACTTC.

The chain uses TRBV13 and TRBJ2-1; D remains ambiguous. The CDR3 spans 11 residues. Trimming shortened V by 1 base and J by 8 bases, and 3 bases separated the two germline ends. The germline V gene encodes CDR1 PRHDT and CDR2 FYEKMQ (reference sequence). The CDR3 protein is CASSLVYEQFF. The CDR3 nucleotides read TGTGCCAGCAGCTTAGTCTATGAGCAGTTCTTC.

This clone was detected once. The chain joins TRBV18 to TRBJ1-2; TRBD1 aligns across 7 bases. Germline lookup yields CDR1 KGHSH and CDR2 LQKENI. V lost 2 bases to trimming and J lost 2 bases; unmatched junction nucleotides: 5. CDR3 length: 15 amino acids. DNA of the CDR3: TGTGCCAGCTCACCAAACCTGGACAGGAACTATGGCTACACCTTC. It is translated as CASSPNLDRNYGYTF. Full variable domain (remainder filled in from reference TRBV18 and TRBJ1-2): NAGVMQNPRHLVRRRGQEARLRCSPMKGHSHVYWYRQLPEEGLKFMVYLQKENIIDESGMPKERFSAEFPKEGPSILRIQQVVRGDSAAYFCASSPNLDRNYGYTFGSGTRLTVV.

The rearrangement joins TRBV7-2 to TRBJ2-1, with no clear D. The V and J ends lost 5 bases and 4 bases respectively, with 9 bases between them. Germline V gene sequence: CDR1 SGHTA, CDR2 FQGNSA. The CDR3 extends over 13 amino acids. CDR3 loop: CASSRGEYNEQFF. Written as DNA, the CDR3 is TGTGCCAGCAGCCGTGGAGAGTACAATGAGCAGTTCTTC. The full variable domain, its missing parts supplied by reference TRBV7-2 and TRBJ2-1, is GAGVSQSPSNKVTEKGKDVELRCDPISGHTALYWYRQSLGQGLEFLIYFQGNSAPDKSGLPSDRFSAERTGGSVSTLTIQRTQQEDSAVYLCASSRGEYNEQFFGPGTRLTVL.

This chain connects TRBV9 to TRBJ1-3; possibly TRBD1 for D (6 bases). There are 16 residues in the CDR3. CDR1 SGDLS and CDR2 YYNGEE come from the germline V gene. V was clipped by 3 bases and J by 2 bases, with 15 bases between them. The CDR3: CASSAGTPFPGNTIYF. As DNA, the CDR3 is TGTGCCAGCAGCGCCGGGACACCTTTTCCTGGAAACACCATATATTTT.

The J gene is TRBJ2-5, the V gene TRBV5-6; D may be TRBD2 (6 bases). V was pared by 4 bases and J by 5 bases, with 24 bases between. CDR1 and CDR2 (germline): SGHDT, YYEEEE. The CDR3 has 17 residues. Here the CDR3 reads CASSGVFWGTDSETQYF. DNA for the CDR3: TGTGCCAGCAGCGGTGTCTTTTGGGGGACTGATTCGGAGACCCAGTACTTC.